These 9 T cell receptor beta chains originate from one sample sequenced in a study of cytomegalovirus exposure and HLA in healthy donors (dated by TCRdb to 2016 to 2017). The method was the immunoSEQ multiplex PCR assay. What TCRdb holds here is the immuneACCESS table cut down to in-frame rearrangements. Part of the clones is not present; checked against another copy, under half of the missing clones reflect an unresolved V gene, and the others are unexplained. This sample is represented by around 160,000 clones; about four fifths of them were singletons. Roughly 10% of the sample lies in the top ten. The source material was PBMCs. These TCRs come from a man aged 30 to 45 in good health and CMV-seropositive.

The chain employs TRBV28 and TRBJ2-5; D might be TRBD2 (6 bases). Germline V gene lookup returns CDR1 MDHEN and CDR2 SYDVKM. The CDR3 has 15 amino acids. V gave up 3 bases and J gave up 7 bases, with 18 bases separating them. The CDR3 DNA reads as TGTGCCAGCAGTTTCTATATCGGGGGACGGGTGACCCAGTACTTC. Translation gives CASSFYIGGRVTQYF.

The rearrangement links TRBV14 to TRBJ2-7; 8 positions agree with TRBD2. V lost 4 bases, J lost 6 bases, and 5 bases stayed unmatched. Germline CDR1 and CDR2: SGHDN and FVKESK. The CDR3 covers 13 residues. The CDR3 nucleotides read TGTGCCAGCAGCCCCACCGGGGGGGCCGAGCAGTACTTC. This encodes CASSPTGGAEQYF. Filled out from reference TRBV14 and TRBJ2-7, the complete variable domain reads EAGVTQFPSHSVIEKGQTVTLRCDPISGHDNLYWYRRVMGKEIKFLLHFVKESKQDESGMPNNRFLAERTGGTYSTLKVQPAELEDSGVYFCASSPTGGAEQYFGPGTRLTVT.

V is TRBV5-4 and J is TRBJ2-2; 9 positions match TRBD1. J was trimmed by 3 bases and V by 3 bases; bases with no gene match: 3. The CDR3 length is 15 residues. Germline CDR1 and CDR2: SGHNT and YYREEE (reference sequence). This chain's CDR3 is CASSSGQGYTGELFF. CDR3 sequence (DNA): TGTGCCAGCAGCTCCGGACAGGGGTACACCGGGGAGCTGTTTTTT.

The chain has TRBV6-5 and TRBJ1-1, with D perhaps TRBD1 (6 bases). V lost 11 bases and J lost 1, with 11 bases in between. Germline V gene data show CDR1 as MNHEY and CDR2 as SVGAGI. The CDR3 is 12 residues long. CDR3 amino acids: CAAGAENTEAFF. The CDR3, as DNA: TGTGCCGCAGGGGCAGAGAACACTGAAGCTTTCTTT.

The CDR3 region is CASSQDPTPAYEQYF. Written as DNA, the CDR3 is TGTGCCAGCAGCCAAGATCCAACTCCCGCGTACGAGCAGTACTTC. The chain employs TRBV4-2 and TRBJ2-7; D not certain. Trimming removed 0 bases from V and 4 bases from J, with 13 bases in between. CDR1 and CDR2 from the germline V gene are LGHNA and YNFKEQ. The CDR3 has 15 residues.

In this sample, this clone turned up once. V usage is TRBV6-5 and J usage is TRBJ1-1; D remains ambiguous. CDR3 length equals 15 residues. The V gene lost 7 bases and the J gene lost 2 bases, with 17 bases spanning the gap. In germline, CDR1 is MNHEY, CDR2 SVGAGI. The CDR3, as DNA: TGTGCCAGCACCACGGAGGAAGTAGGAAACACTGAAGCTTTCTTT. It encodes CASTTEEVGNTEAFF.

This chain joins TRBV7-9 and TRBJ1-1; D remains unclear. The CDR3 has 13 residues. The V and J ends lost 4 bases and 6 bases respectively, with 12 bases between them. Germline CDR1 reads SEHNR; CDR2 reads FQNEAQ (reference sequence). The CDR3 spells CASSYGKQSEAFF. The CDR3 nucleotides are TGTGCCAGCAGCTACGGGAAACAGTCTGAAGCTTTCTTT.

The chain has TRBV28 and TRBJ2-7, with D tentatively TRBD1 (6 bases). In germline, CDR1 is MDHEN, CDR2 SYDVKM. The V end was cut by 5 bases, the J end by 0 bases, with 11 bases between. The CDR3 totals 14 residues. Here the CDR3 DNA reads TGTGCCAGCAGTGAATCCAGGGGCTCCTACGAGCAGTACTTC. It is translated as CASSESRGSYEQYF.

This clone was observed a handful of times. The CDR3 bases are TGTGCCATCAGTGCGTCCGGGACAGAGACAACCATATATTTT. It encodes CAISASGTETTIYF. The chain uses TRBV10-3 and TRBJ1-3; TRBD1 agrees at 7 bases. The length of the CDR3 is 14 residues. The V and J ends lost 4 bases and 10 bases, in that order; junction bases with no gene match: 10. Germline loops: CDR1 ENHRY, CDR2 SYGVKD.